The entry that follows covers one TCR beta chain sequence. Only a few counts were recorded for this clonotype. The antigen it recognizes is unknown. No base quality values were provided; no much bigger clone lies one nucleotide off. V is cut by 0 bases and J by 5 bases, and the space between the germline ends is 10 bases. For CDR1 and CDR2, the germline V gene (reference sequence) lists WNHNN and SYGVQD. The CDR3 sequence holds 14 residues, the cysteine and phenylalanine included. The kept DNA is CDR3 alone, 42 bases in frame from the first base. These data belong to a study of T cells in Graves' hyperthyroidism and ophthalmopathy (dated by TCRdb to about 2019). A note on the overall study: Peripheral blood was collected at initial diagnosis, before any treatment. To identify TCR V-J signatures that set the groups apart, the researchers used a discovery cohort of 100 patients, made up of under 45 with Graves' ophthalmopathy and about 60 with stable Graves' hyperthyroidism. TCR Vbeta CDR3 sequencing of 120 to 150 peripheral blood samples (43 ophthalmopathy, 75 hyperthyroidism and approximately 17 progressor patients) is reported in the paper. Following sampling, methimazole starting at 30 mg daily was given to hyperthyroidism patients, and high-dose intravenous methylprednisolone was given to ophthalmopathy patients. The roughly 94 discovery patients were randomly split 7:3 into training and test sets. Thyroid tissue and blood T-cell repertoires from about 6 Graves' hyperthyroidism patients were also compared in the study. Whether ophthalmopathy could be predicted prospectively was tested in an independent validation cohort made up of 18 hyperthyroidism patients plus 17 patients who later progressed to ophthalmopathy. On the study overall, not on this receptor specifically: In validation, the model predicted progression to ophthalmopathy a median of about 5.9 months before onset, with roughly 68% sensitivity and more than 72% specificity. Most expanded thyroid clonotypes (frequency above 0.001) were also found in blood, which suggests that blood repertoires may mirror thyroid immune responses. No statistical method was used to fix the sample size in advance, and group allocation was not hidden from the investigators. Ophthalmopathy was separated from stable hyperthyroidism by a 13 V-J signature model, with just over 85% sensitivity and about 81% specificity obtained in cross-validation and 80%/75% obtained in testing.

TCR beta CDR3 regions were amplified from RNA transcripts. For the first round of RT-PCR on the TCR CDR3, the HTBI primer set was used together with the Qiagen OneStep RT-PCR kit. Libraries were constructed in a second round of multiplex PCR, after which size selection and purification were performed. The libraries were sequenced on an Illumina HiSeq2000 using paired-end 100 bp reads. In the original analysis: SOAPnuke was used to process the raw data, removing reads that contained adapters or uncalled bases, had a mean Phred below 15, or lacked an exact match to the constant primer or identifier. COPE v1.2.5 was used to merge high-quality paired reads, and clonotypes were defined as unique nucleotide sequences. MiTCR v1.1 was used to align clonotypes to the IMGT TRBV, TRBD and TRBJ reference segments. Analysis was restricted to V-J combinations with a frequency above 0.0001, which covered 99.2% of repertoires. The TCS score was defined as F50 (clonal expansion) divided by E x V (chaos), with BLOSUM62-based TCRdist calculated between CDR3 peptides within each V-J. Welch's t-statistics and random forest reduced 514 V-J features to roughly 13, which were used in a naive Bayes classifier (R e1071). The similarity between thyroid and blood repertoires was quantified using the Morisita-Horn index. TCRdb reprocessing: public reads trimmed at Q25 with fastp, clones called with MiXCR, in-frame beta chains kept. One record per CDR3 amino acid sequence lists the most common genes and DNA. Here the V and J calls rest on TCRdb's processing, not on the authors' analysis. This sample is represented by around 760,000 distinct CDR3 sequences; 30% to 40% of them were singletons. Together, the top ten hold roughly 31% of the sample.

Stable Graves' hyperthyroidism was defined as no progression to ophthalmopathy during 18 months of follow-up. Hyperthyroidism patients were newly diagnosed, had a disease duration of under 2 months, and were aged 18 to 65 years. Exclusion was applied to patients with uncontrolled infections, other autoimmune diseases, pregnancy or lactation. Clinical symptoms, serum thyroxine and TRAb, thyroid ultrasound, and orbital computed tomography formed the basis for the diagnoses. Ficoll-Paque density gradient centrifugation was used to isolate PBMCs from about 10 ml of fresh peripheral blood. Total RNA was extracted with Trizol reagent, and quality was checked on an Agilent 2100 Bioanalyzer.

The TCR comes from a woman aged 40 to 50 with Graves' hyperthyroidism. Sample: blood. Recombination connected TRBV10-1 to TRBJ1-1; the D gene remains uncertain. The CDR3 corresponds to CASSESGLETEAFF. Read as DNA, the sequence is TGCGCCAGCAGTGAGTCAGGGTTGGAAACTGAAGCTTTCTTT.